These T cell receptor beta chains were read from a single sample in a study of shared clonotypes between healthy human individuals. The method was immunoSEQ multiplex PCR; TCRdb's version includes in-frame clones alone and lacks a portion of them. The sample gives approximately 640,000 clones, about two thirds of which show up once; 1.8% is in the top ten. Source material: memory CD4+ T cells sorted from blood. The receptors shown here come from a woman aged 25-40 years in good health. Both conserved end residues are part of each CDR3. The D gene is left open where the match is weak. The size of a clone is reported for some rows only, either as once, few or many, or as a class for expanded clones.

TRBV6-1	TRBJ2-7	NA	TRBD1	CASSEAHRGRYEQYF	TGTGCCAGCAGTGAAGCCCACAGGGGTAGGTACGAGCAGTACTTC
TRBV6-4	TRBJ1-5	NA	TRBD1	CASSVTGAQPQHF	TGTGCCAGCAGCGTCACAGGGGCACAGCCCCAGCATTTT
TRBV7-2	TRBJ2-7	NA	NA	CASSLFSSYEQYF	TGTGCCAGCAGCTTATTTAGCTCCTACGAGCAGTACTTC
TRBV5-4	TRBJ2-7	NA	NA	CASSPGTNSHHEQYF	TGTGCCAGCAGCCCCGGGACGAACTCCCACCACGAGCAGTACTTC
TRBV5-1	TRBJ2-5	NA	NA	CASSLGGREETQYF	TGCGCCAGCAGCTTGGGGGGCAGGGAAGAGACCCAGTACTTC
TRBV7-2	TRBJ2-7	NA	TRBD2	CASSSTPGLAGVNEQYF	TGTGCCAGCAGCTCGACACCGGGACTAGCGGGAGTAAACGAGCAGTACTTC
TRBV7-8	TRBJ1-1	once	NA	CASSSTRSSMNTEAFF	TGTGCCAGCAGCTCAACCCGATCCAGCATGAACACTGAAGCTTTCTTT
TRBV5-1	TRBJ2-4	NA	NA	CASSSRDISAKNIQYF	TGCGCCAGCAGCTCCCGGGACATCTCAGCCAAAAACATTCAGTACTTC
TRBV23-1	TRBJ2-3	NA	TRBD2	CASSRGTGGPDTQYF	TGCGCCAGCAGCCGGGGAACGGGAGGGCCAGATACGCAGTATTTT
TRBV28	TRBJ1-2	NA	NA	CASKTASYGYTF	TGTGCCAGCAAAACAGCAAGCTATGGCTACACCTTC
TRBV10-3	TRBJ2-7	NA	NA	CAISAEYEQYF	TGTGCCATCAGTGCCGAATACGAGCAGTACTTC
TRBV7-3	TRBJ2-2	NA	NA	CASSLRGTGELFF	TGTGCCAGCAGCTTGAGGGGAACCGGGGAGCTGTTTTTT
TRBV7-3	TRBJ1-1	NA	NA	CASSLLTQNTEAFF	TGTGCCAGCAGCTTATTAACACAGAACACTGAAGCTTTCTTT
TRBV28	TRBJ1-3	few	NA	CASTIGGSGNTIYF	TGTGCCAGCACTATAGGGGGATCTGGAAACACCATATATTTT
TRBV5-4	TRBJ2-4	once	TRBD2	CASSSNTISGRNIQYF	TGTGCCAGCAGCTCCAACACCATTAGCGGGAGAAACATTCAGTACTTC
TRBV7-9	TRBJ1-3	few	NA	CASSPRTIGNTIYF	TGTGCCAGCAGCCCCAGGACGATTGGAAACACCATATATTTT
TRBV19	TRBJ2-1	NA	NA	CASSMGGIGREQFF	TGTGCCAGTAGTATGGGCGGGATCGGACGTGAGCAGTTCTTC